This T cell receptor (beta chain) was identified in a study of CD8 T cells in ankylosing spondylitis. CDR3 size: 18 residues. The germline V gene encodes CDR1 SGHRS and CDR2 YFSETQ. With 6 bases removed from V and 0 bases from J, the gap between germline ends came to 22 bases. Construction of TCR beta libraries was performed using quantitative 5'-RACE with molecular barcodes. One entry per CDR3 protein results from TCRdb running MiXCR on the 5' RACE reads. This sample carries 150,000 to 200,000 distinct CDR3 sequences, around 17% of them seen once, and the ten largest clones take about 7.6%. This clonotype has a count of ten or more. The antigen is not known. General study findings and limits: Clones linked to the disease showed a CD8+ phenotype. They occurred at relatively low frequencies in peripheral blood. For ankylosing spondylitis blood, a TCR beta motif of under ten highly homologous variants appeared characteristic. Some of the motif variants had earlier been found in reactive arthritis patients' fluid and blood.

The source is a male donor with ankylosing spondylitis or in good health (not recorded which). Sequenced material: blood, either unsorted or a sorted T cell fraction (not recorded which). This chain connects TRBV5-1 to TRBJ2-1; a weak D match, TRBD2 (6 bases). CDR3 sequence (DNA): TGCGCCAGCACCCTCAACGGGGGAAGACAGAGCTCCTACAATGAGCAGTTCTTC. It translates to CASTLNGGRQSSYNEQFF. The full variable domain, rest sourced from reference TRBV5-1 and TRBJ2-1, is KAGVTQTPRYLIKTRGQQVTLSCSPISGHRSVSWYQQTPGQGLQFLFEYFSETQRNKGNFPGRFSGRQFSNSRSEMNVSTLELGDSALYLCASTLNGGRQSSYNEQFFGPGTRLTVL.